This is a list of T cell receptor beta chains from one sample in a study of radiotherapy plus CTLA-4 blockade in lung cancer. Profiling relied on immunoSEQ multiplex PCR, and the TCRdb table lists in-frame clones only, not all of them. The table has under 65,000 clones, approximately 84% seen once; the top ten hold around 6.6%. The sequencing used peripheral blood, collected from a patient treated with radiotherapy plus ipilimumab. All receptors come from a human donor with non-small cell lung cancer whose response to radiotherapy plus ipilimumab could not be evaluated. Each CDR3 is given with its conserved first and last residue. The D gene is left open where the match is weak. Part of the rows lack a size; the others show once, few, many or a class for expanded clones.

j_call v_call clone_size d_call cdr3_aa cdr3_nt
TRBJ2-3 TRBV30 NA TRBD2 CAWSGLATDTQYF TGTGCCTGGAGTGGACTAGCCACAGATACGCAGTATTTT
TRBJ1-2 TRBV7-2 NA TRBD1 CASSRDRFYGYTF TGTGCCAGCAGCCGGGACAGATTCTATGGCTACACCTTC
TRBJ1-4 TRBV11-3 NA NA CASSPRAGGENEKLFF TGTGCCAGCAGTCCCAGGGCGGGGGGCGAGAATGAAAAACTGTTTTTT
TRBJ1-1 TRBV6-5 NA TRBD1 CASRNGGRGAAFF TGTGCCAGCAGAAACGGCGGCAGGGGGGCAGCTTTCTTT
TRBJ2-2 TRBV7-7 NA NA CASSHTRVSNTGELFF TGTGCCAGCAGCCACACCAGGGTTTCGAACACCGGGGAGCTGTTTTTT
TRBJ2-7 TRBV7-9 NA TRBD1 CASSLSGQGTSEQYF TGTGCCAGCAGCCTGTCGGGACAGGGGACCTCCGAGCAGTACTTC
TRBJ2-3 TRBV9 NA TRBD1 CASSPYRGIDTQYF TGTGCCAGCAGCCCCTACAGGGGGATAGATACGCAGTATTTT
TRBJ2-3 TRBV18 NA TRBD1 CASSPSRGFTDTQYF TGTGCCAGCTCACCATCCAGGGGGTTTACAGATACGCAGTATTTT
TRBJ1-3 TRBV7-2 few NA CASSLFGGSGNTIYF TGTGCCAGCAGCTTATTTGGGGGCTCCGGAAACACCATATATTTT
TRBJ2-3 TRBV7-2 NA TRBD2 CASSLMRTSGGRRTDTQYF TGTGCCAGCAGCTTGATGAGGACTAGCGGGGGCCGGCGCACAGATACGCAGTATTTT
TRBJ1-1 TRBV30 few NA CAWITDGAEAFF TGTGCCTGGATAACCGACGGGGCTGAAGCTTTCTTT
TRBJ1-5 TRBV28 NA NA CASRPPGLVLAGHF TGTGCCAGCAGGCCCCCGGGACTGGTATTGGCGGGGCATTTT
TRBJ2-1 TRBV19 NA NA CASTQARWNEQFF TGTGCCAGTACACAAGCGCGTTGGAATGAGCAGTTCTTC
TRBJ2-5 TRBV5-5 NA NA CASSQSPQVNQETQYF TGTGCCAGCAGCCAAAGTCCACAGGTTAATCAAGAGACCCAGTACTTC
TRBJ2-5 TRBV7-2 NA NA CASSLIRGTRQETQYF TGTGCCAGCAGCTTAATACGGGGGACGCGACAAGAGACCCAGTACTTC
TRBJ2-7 TRBV7-2 NA NA CASSLGRLLGRGEQYF TGTGCCAGCAGCTTAGGCCGGTTATTGGGCAGGGGCGAGCAGTACTTC
TRBJ2-7 TRBV5-1 NA NA CASSRDNSYEQYF TGCGCCAGCAGCAGGGACAACTCCTACGAGCAGTACTTC
TRBJ2-1 TRBV19 NA NA CASSLRTGFSSYNEQFF TGTGCCAGTAGTCTCCGGACTGGTTTTAGCTCCTACAATGAGCAGTTCTTC
TRBJ2-4 TRBV5-8 NA NA CASSLGGGKTIQYF TGTGCCAGCAGCTTGGGAGGAGGGAAAACCATTCAGTACTTC
TRBJ1-6 TRBV4-1 few NA CASSHVGRDSPLHF TGCGCCAGCAGCCACGTAGGGAGGGATTCACCCCTCCACTTT
TRBJ1-3 TRBV7-8 NA NA CASSLEGGATGNTIYF TGTGCCAGCAGCTTAGAAGGGGGGGCTACAGGAAACACCATATATTTT
TRBJ2-1 TRBV6-1 NA TRBD2 CASSGGTSGRLFYNEQFF TGTGCCAGCAGTGGCGGGACTAGCGGGAGGCTCTTCTACAATGAGCAGTTCTTC
TRBJ2-2 TRBV28 NA TRBD2 CASSGGRADTGELFF TGTGCCAGCAGCGGCGGGAGGGCGGACACCGGGGAGCTGTTTTTT
TRBJ2-5 TRBV7-7 NA TRBD1 CASSSDRGRETQYF TGTGCCAGCAGCTCCGACAGGGGCAGGGAGACCCAGTACTTC
TRBJ2-4 TRBV19 once NA CASSLATGRGNIQYF TGTGCCAGTAGCCTGGCGACAGGAAGGGGGAACATTCAGTACTTC
TRBJ1-1 TRBV5-1 NA TRBD1 CASSLTGESNTEAFF TGCGCCAGCAGCTTAACAGGGGAGTCTAACACTGAAGCTTTCTTT
TRBJ2-2 TRBV19 NA NA CASNQGMNTGELFF TGTGCCAGTAATCAGGGGATGAACACCGGGGAGCTGTTTTTT